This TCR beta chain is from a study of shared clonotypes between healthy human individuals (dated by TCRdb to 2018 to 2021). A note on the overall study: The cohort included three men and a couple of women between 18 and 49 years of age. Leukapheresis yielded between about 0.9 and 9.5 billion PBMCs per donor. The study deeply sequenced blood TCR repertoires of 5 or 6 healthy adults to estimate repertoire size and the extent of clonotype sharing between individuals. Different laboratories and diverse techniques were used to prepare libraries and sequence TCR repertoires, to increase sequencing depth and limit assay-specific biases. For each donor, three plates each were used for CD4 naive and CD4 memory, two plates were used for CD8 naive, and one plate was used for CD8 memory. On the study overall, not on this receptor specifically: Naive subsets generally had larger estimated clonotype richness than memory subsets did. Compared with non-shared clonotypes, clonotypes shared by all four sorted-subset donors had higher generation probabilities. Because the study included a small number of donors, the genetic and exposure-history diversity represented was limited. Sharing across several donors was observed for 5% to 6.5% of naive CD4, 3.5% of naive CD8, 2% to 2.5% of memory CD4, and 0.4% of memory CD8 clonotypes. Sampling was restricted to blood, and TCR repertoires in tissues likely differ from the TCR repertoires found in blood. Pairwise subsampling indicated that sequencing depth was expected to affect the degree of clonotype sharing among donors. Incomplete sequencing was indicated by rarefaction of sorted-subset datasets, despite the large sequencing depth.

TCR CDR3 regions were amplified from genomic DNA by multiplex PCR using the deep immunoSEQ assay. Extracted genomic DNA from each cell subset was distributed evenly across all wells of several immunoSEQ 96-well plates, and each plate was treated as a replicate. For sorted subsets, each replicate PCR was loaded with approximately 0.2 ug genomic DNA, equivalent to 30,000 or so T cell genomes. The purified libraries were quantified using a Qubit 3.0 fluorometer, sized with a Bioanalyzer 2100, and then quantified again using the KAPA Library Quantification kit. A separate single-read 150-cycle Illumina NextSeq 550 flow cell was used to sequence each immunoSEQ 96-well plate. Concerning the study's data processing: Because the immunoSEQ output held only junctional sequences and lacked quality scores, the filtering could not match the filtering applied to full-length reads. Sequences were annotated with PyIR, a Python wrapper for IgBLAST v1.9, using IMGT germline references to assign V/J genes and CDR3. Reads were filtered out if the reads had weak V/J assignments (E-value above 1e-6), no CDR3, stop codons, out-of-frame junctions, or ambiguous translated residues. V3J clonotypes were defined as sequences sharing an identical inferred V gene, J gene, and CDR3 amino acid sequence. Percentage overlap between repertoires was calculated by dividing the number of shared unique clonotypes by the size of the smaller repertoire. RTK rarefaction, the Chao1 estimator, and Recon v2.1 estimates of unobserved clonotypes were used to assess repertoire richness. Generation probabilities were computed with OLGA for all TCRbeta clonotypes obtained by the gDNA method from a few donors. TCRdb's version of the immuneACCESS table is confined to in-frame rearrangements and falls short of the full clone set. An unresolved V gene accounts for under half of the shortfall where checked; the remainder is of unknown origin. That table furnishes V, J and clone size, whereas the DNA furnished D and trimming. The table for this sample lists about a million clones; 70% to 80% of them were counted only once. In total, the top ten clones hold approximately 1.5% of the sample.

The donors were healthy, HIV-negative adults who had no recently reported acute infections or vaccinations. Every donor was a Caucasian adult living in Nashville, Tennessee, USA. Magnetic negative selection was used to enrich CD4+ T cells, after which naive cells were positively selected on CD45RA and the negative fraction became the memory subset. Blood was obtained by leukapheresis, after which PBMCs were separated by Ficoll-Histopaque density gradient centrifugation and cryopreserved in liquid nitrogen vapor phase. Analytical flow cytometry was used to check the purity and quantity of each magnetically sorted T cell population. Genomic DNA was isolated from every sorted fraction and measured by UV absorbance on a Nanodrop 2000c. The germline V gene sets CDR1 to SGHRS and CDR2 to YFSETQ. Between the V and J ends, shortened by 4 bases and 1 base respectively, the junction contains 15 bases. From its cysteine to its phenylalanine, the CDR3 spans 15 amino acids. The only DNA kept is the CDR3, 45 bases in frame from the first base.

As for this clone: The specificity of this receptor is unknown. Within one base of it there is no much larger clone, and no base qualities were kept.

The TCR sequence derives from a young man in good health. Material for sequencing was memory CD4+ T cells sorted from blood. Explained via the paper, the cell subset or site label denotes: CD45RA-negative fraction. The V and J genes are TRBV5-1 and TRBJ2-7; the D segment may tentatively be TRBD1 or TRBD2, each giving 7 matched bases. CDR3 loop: CASSRSGGVSYEQYF. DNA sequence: TGCGCCAGCAGCCGATCAGGGGGGGTATCCTACGAGCAGTACTTC.